Below are 24 T cell receptor beta chains sequenced from a single sample in a study of blood T cell repertoires in COVID-19. Only in-frame clones appear in the TCRdb table, and some are missing; sequencing was by immunoSEQ multiplex PCR. The sample lists 250,000 or so clones, 80% to 90% seen once, with approximately 2.5% in the top ten. Sequenced: peripheral blood. The receptors originated from a young man with COVID-19, enrolled during active disease.

This clone occurred once. The gene calls are TRBV27 and TRBJ2-7; 16 nucleotides match TRBD2. The germline CDR1 and CDR2 sequences are MNHEY and SMNVEV (reference sequence). Losses at the gene ends were 3 bases for V and 3 bases for J; bases not matched to a gene: 2. CDR3 length: 16 residues. CDR3 region: CASSFGTSGRVYEQYF. Here the CDR3 DNA reads TGTGCCAGCAGTTTTGGGACTAGCGGGAGGGTCTACGAGCAGTACTTC.

This clone was recorded only once. V is TRBV20-1 and J is TRBJ1-2; D is unresolved. Germline lookup yields CDR1 DFQATT and CDR2 SNEGSKA (reference sequence). The CDR3 totals 12 residues. The V gene lost 3 bases and the J gene lost 4 bases, with 9 bases spanning the gap. The CDR3 DNA is TGCAGTGCTAGTGAGTCAGTCTATGGCTACACCTTC. It codes for CSASESVYGYTF.

This clone was recorded once. The gene calls are TRBV2 and TRBJ2-7, with TRBD1 identical over 7 bases. Germline-derived CDR1 and CDR2 are SNHLY and FYNNEI. The CDR3 totals 14 residues. J was trimmed by 1 base and V by 4 bases; bases with no gene match: 4. DNA for the CDR3: TGTGCCAGCAGTGGCCACAGGGGATCCTACGAGCAGTACTTC. It translates to CASSGHRGSYEQYF.

This chain uses TRBV11-3 with TRBJ2-3; a possible D gene is TRBD2 (5 bases). Per the germline V gene, CDR1 is SGHNT and CDR2 is YENEEA. Deletions cut 1 base from V and 1 base from J, with 9 bases between. The CDR3 runs 15 residues. CDR3 loop: CASSLAGLGTDTQYF. The CDR3 region has the DNA TGTGCCAGCAGCTTAGCGGGGTTGGGCACAGATACGCAGTATTTT.

V is TRBV7-3 and J is TRBJ2-2; 7 bases fit TRBD2. The CDR3 loop spans 16 amino acids. V gave up 2 bases and J gave up 6 bases; unmatched junction bases: 9. CDR1 is SGHTA and CDR2 is FQGTGA in the germline V gene. The CDR3 bases are TGTGCCAGCAGCTTAGACCAAGCGGGGCTCGCCGGGGAGCTGTTTTTT. Translating it yields CASSLDQAGLAGELFF.

This chain links TRBV7-9 with TRBJ1-6; 9 bases agree with TRBD1. Germline CDR1 reads SEHNR; CDR2 reads FQNEAQ (reference sequence). Trimming took 2 bases from V and 10 from J; bases not matched to a gene: 9. The CDR3 extends over 16 amino acids. In DNA form, the CDR3 reads TGTGCCAGCAGCTTAAATCCCGGGACAGGGAAGTCACCCCTCCACTTT. It codes for CASSLNPGTGKSPLHF.

The gene calls are TRBV30 and TRBJ2-3; TRBD2 agrees at 7 bases. The CDR3 has 17 amino acids. Germline V lookup: CDR1 GTSNPN, CDR2 SVGIG (reference sequence). V was pared by 0 bases and J by 0 bases, with 9 bases of the junction left unmatched. The CDR3 DNA follows: TGTGCCTGGAGTGTTGTTCGGGTTAGCGGGAGCACAGATACGCAGTATTTT. Translated, it gives CAWSVVRVSGSTDTQYF.

The V gene is TRBV3-1 (or the pseudogene TRBV3-2), the J gene TRBJ1-1; the D gene is possibly TRBD1 (5 bases). The germline V and J ends were trimmed by 1 base and 2 bases, with 8 bases remaining between them. The CDR3 runs to 14 residues. In germline, CDR1 is LGHDT, CDR2 YNNKEL (reference sequence). The CDR3 DNA reads TGTGCCAGCAGCCAAGTTCAGGGCAACACTGAAGCTTTCTTT. Translation gives CASSQVQGNTEAFF.

The chain couples TRBV5-1 to TRBJ1-2, with D unresolved. V lost 5 bases and J 6 bases, leaving 14 bases between the germline ends. Germline V gene lookup returns CDR1 SGHRS and CDR2 YFSETQ. The CDR3 is 13 amino acids. The CDR3 spells CASRYRTLDGYTF. The CDR3, as DNA: TGCGCCAGCAGATATAGGACTTTGGATGGCTACACCTTC.

CDR3 nucleotides: TGCGCCAGCAGCCCGACAGGGGGTAACGTCAAAAACATTCAGTACTTC. It is translated as CASSPTGGNVKNIQYF. The chain links TRBV5-1 to TRBJ2-4, with 9 bases fitting TRBD1. Germline trimming cut 4 bases from V and 3 bases from J; bases unmatched to any gene: 8. Germline V gives CDR1 SGHRS, CDR2 YFSETQ. CDR3 length equals 16 residues. Based on the CDR3 plus reference TRBV5-1 and TRBJ2-4, the full variable domain is KAGVTQTPRYLIKTRGQQVTLSCSPISGHRSVSWYQQTPGQGLQFLFEYFSETQRNKGNFPGRFSGRQFSNSRSEMNVSTLELGDSALYLCASSPTGGNVKNIQYFGAGTRLSVL.

The chain joins TRBV18 to TRBJ2-7, with 11 bases fitting TRBD2. Germline lookup yields CDR1 KGHSH and CDR2 LQKENI. The CDR3 length is 15 residues. Unmatched junction bases numbered 6, after V lost 3 bases and J lost 5 bases. This CDR3 reads CASSPSGGAVDEQYF. CDR3 nucleotide sequence: TGTGCCAGCTCACCTAGCGGGGGGGCCGTGGACGAGCAGTACTTC.

This clone showed up just once. V and J are TRBV19 and TRBJ1-6; a weak D match, TRBD1 (5 bases). Between the trimmed V and J ends, which lost 4 bases and 7 bases, there was a span of 17 bases. The CDR3 contains 16 residues. Per the germline V gene, CDR1 is LNHDA and CDR2 is SQIVND (reference sequence). CDR3 DNA sequence: TGTGCCAGTAGTACTCGACCGGGACTTGTAAATTCACCCCTCCACTTT. This sequence encodes CASSTRPGLVNSPLHF.

In this sample, this clone turned up a few times. In nucleotides, the CDR3 is TGTGCCAGCAGTGAATTGGGGGGGCAAGAGACCCAGTACTTC. Amino acid sequence: CASSELGGQETQYF. The V gene is TRBV25-1, the J gene TRBJ2-5, with TRBD2 matching 7 bases. This CDR3 contains 14 residues. The germline gives CDR1 MGHDK, CDR2 SYGVNS. V gave up 1 base and J gave up 2 bases; unmatched junction bases: 1.

This chain links TRBV9 with TRBJ2-1; 10 nucleotides match TRBD1. Trimming took 0 bases from V and 0 from J; bases not matched to a gene: 6. This CDR3 is built from 18 residues. The germline V gene has CDR1 SGDLS and CDR2 YYNGEE. The CDR3 is CASSVGGQGTSSYNEQFF. The DNA for the CDR3 is TGTGCCAGCAGCGTAGGGGGACAGGGGACGAGCTCCTACAATGAGCAGTTCTTC. Supplemented by reference TRBV9 and TRBJ2-1, the full variable domain reads DSGVTQTPKHLITATGQRVTLRCSPRSGDLSVYWYQQSLDQGLQFLIQYYNGEERAKGNILERFSAQQFPDLHSELNLSSLELGDSALYFCASSVGGQGTSSYNEQFFGPGTRLTVL.

The CDR3 region is CASSLLQAYEQYF. The CDR3 nucleotides are TGTGCCAGCAGTTTATTACAGGCCTACGAGCAGTACTTC. The rearrangement uses TRBV27 and TRBJ2-7, with TRBD1 as a possible D gene (5 bases). The V end was cut by 1 base, the J end by 2 bases, with 6 bases between. CDR3 length: 13 residues. Looked up from germline, CDR1 is MNHEY and CDR2 is SMNVEV (reference sequence).

J is TRBJ1-6 and V is TRBV7-8; 9 positions agree with TRBD1. Germline loops: CDR1 SGHVS, CDR2 FQNEAQ. This CDR3 spans 14 amino acids. Losses at the gene ends were 9 bases for V and 9 bases for J; bases not matched to a gene: 9. The CDR3 protein is CASTGGPNGSPLHF. CDR3 nucleotide sequence: TGTGCCAGTACAGGGGGCCCAAATGGTTCACCCCTCCACTTT. Full variable domain (missing parts from reference TRBV7-8 and TRBJ1-6): GAGVSQSPRYKVAKRGQDVALRCDPISGHVSLFWYQQALGQGPEFLTYFQNEAQLDKSGLPSDRFFAERPEGSVSTLKIQRTQQEDSAVYLCASTGGPNGSPLHFGNGTRLTVT.

The CDR3 spells CASSYSAGLNQPQHF. The CDR3 DNA sequence: TGTGCCAGCAGTTACTCCGCAGGCCTCAATCAGCCCCAGCATTTT. The chain couples TRBV6-6 to TRBJ1-5; D remains ambiguous. V was pared by 0 bases and J by 3 bases, with 9 bases between. This CDR3 spans 15 amino acids. In germline, CDR1 is MNHNY, CDR2 SVGAGI (reference sequence).

This rearrangement joins TRBV21-1 to TRBJ1-1. TRBV21-1 is listed as a pseudogene. This CDR3 is built from 14 residues. The CDR3 DNA reads as TGTGCCAGCAGCTCTTGGGGGGGGAGAAGTACGGCTTTCTTT. Protein: CASSSWGGRSTAFF.

The gene calls are TRBV4-2 and TRBJ1-1, with TRBD1 identical over 9 bases. Looked up from germline, CDR1 is LGHNA and CDR2 is YNFKEQ. This CDR3 spans 15 amino acids. Trimming cost V 4 bases and J 4 bases; bases outside gene matches: 7. CDR3 DNA sequence: TGTGCCAGCAGCCTGATGGGACAGGGAGGCACTGAAGCTTTCTTT. This codes for CASSLMGQGGTEAFF.

This sequence joins TRBV5-1 and TRBJ1-1; TRBD1 might be the D (5 bases). From germline, CDR1 is SGHRS and CDR2 YFSETQ. The germline V and J ends were trimmed by 0 bases and 4 bases, with 10 bases remaining between them. CDR3 size: 14 residues. CDR3 bases: TGCGCCAGCAGCTTGGATGTGGGACTCACTGAAGCTTTCTTT. This encodes CASSLDVGLTEAFF.

CDR3 protein: CASSFDRETYEQYF. CDR3 coding DNA: TGTGCCAGCAGTTTCGACAGGGAGACCTACGAGCAGTACTTC. This rearrangement joins TRBV6-5 to TRBJ2-7, with 7 bases aligning to TRBD1. Losses at the gene ends were 4 bases for V and 2 bases for J; bases not matched to a gene: 5. This CDR3 spans 14 amino acids. Germline-derived CDR1 and CDR2 are MNHEY and SVGAGI.

The V and J genes are TRBV2 and TRBJ1-5; TRBD1 might be the D (6 bases). CDR3 length: 15 amino acids. Germline V gene data show CDR1 as SNHLY and CDR2 as FYNNEI. V was cut by 6 bases and J by 1 base, with 13 bases left in between. The CDR3: CASSRTVSSNQPQHF. The CDR3 nucleotides are TGTGCCAGCAGCCGGACAGTTTCAAGCAATCAGCCCCAGCATTTT.

The rearrangement joins TRBV5-1 to TRBJ2-3; 9 bases are shared with TRBD1. Trimming took 4 bases from V and 0 from J; bases not matched to a gene: 3. Germline assignment: CDR1 SGHRS and CDR2 YFSETQ. The CDR3 sequence is 15 residues long. DNA for the CDR3: TGCGCCAGCAGCGGACAGGGGTTAAGCACAGATACGCAGTATTTT. It encodes CASSGQGLSTDTQYF. The full variable domain, its missing parts supplied by reference TRBV5-1 and TRBJ2-3, is KAGVTQTPRYLIKTRGQQVTLSCSPISGHRSVSWYQQTPGQGLQFLFEYFSETQRNKGNFPGRFSGRQFSNSRSEMNVSTLELGDSALYLCASSGQGLSTDTQYFGPGTRLTVL.

The rearrangement joins TRBV7-9 to TRBJ1-2, with D perhaps TRBD1 (5 bases). Looked up from germline, CDR1 is SEHNR and CDR2 is FQNEAQ (reference sequence). The CDR3 is made up of 15 amino acids. The V end was cut by 5 bases, the J end by 10 bases, with 23 bases between. CDR3 sequence (DNA): TGTGCCAGCAGCCTTGACAGAGCCCTGGTAGTTGACTACACCTTC. It yields the protein CASSLDRALVVDYTF.